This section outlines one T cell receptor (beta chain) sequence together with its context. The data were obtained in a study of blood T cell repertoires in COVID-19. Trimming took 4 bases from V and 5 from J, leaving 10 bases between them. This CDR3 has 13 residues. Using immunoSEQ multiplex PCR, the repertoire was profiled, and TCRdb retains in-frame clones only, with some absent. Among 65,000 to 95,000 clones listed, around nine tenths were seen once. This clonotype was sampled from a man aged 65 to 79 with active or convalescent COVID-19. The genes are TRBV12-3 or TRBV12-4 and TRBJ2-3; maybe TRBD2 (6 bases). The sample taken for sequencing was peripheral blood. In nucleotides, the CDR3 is TGTGCCAGCAGTTGGGGGGAAAGAGATACGCAGTATTTT. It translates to CASSWGERDTQYF.